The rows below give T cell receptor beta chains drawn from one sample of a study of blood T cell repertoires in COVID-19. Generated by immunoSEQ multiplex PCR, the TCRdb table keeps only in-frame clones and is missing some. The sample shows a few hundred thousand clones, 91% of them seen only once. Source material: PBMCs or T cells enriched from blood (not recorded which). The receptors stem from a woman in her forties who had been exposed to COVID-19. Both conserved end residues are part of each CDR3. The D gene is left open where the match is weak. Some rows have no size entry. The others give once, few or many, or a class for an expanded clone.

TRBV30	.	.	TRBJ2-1	CAWREQGDNEQFF	TGTGCCTGGAGAGAACAGGGTGACAATGAGCAGTTCTTC
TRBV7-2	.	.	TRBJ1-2	CASSRDWEGYTF	TGTGCCAGCAGCAGGGACTGGGAGGGCTACACCTTC
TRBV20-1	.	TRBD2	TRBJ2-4	CSASHSGGGNIQYF	TGCAGTGCTAGTCATAGCGGGGGGGGTAACATTCAGTACTTC
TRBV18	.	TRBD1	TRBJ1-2	CASSPFTSPGQGHYGYTF	TGTGCCAGCTCACCATTCACCTCTCCCGGACAGGGACACTATGGCTACACCTTC
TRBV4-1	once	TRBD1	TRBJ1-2	CASSKGDSGGYGYTF	TGCGCCAGCAGCAAGGGGGACAGCGGGGGCTATGGCTACACCTTC
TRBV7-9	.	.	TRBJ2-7	CASSSWDTTYEQYF	TGTGCCAGCAGCTCCTGGGACACCACTTACGAGCAGTACTTC
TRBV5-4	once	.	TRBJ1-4	CASSPTGSTNEKLFF	TGTGCCAGCAGCCCAACAGGGTCAACTAATGAAAAACTGTTTTTT
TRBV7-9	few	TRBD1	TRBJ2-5	CASSLGLGQGIQETQYF	TGTGCCAGCAGCTTAGGCCTGGGACAGGGTATCCAAGAGACCCAGTACTTC
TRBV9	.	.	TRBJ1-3	CASSVDISSGNTIYF	TGTGCCAGCAGCGTAGATATTAGCTCTGGAAACACCATATATTTT
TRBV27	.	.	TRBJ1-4	CASSLRGGQPEKLFF	TGTGCCAGCAGTTTAAGGGGTGGGCAACCTGAAAAACTGTTTTTT
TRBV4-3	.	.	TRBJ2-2	CASSQAGLPWELFF	TGCGCCAGCAGCCAAGCAGGACTTCCGTGGGAGCTGTTTTTT
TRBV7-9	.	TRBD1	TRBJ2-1	CASSWDRGLDEQFF	TGTGCCAGCAGCTGGGACAGGGGGCTCGATGAGCAGTTCTTC
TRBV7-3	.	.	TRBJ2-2	CASSPRGTGELFF	TGTGCCAGCAGTCCTAGGGGGACCGGGGAGCTGTTTTTT
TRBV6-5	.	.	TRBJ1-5	CASIARGISDQPQHF	TGTGCCAGCATCGCAAGGGGGATTTCGGATCAGCCCCAGCATTTT
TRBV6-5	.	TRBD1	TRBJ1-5	CASTRQGPSDQPQHF	TGTGCCAGCACCCGACAGGGCCCCTCGGATCAGCCCCAGCATTTT
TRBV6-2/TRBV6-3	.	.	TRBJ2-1	CASSPLNEQFF	TGTGCCAGCAGCCCCCTTAATGAGCAGTTCTTC
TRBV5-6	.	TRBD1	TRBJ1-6	CASSPRDRGNSPLHF	TGTGCCAGCAGCCCCCGGGACAGGGGTAATTCACCCCTCCACTTT
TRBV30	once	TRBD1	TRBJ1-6	CAWSSRQGGNSPLHF	TGTGCCTGGAGTAGCCGCCAGGGGGGAAATTCACCCCTCCACTTT
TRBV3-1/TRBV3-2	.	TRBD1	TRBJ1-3	CASSQGTGGWNTIYF	TGTGCCAGCAGCCAAGGCACAGGGGGGTGGAACACCATATATTTT
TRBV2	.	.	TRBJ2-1	CASRFGGRQINEQFF	TGTGCCAGCAGATTCGGAGGGAGGCAAATCAATGAGCAGTTCTTC
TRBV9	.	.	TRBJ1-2	CASSTQGGRYGYTF	TGTGCCAGCAGCACCCAGGGAGGCCGCTATGGCTACACCTTC
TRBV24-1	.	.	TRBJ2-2	CATSDSQFTNTGELFF	TGTGCCACCAGTGATTCACAGTTTACGAACACCGGGGAGCTGTTTTTT
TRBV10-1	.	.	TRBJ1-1	CASQTEPNTEAFF	TGCGCCAGCCAGACAGAACCCAACACTGAAGCTTTCTTT
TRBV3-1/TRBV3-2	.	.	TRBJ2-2	CASSQRSGTGELFF	TGTGCCAGCAGCCAACGATCGGGCACCGGGGAGCTGTTTTTT